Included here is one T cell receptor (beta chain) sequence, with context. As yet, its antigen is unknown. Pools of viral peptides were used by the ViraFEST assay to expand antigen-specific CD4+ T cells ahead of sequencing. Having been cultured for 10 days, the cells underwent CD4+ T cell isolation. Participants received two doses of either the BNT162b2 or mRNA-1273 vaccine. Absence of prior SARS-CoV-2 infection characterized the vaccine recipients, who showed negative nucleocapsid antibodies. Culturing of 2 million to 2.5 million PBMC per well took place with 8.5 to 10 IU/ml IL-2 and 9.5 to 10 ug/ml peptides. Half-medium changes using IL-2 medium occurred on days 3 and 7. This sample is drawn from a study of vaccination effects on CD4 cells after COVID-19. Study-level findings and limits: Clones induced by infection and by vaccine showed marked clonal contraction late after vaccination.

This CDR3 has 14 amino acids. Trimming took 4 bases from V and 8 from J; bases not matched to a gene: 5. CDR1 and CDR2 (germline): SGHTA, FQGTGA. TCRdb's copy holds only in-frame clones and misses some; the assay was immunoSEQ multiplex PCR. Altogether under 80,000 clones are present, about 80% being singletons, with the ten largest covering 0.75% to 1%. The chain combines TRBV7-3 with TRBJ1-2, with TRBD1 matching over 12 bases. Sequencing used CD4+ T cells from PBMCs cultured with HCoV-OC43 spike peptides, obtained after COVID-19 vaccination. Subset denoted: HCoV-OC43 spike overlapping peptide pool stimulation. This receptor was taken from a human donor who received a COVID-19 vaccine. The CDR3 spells CASSYTGTGGGYTF. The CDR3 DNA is TGTGCCAGCAGCTACACCGGGACAGGGGGCGGCTACACCTTC.